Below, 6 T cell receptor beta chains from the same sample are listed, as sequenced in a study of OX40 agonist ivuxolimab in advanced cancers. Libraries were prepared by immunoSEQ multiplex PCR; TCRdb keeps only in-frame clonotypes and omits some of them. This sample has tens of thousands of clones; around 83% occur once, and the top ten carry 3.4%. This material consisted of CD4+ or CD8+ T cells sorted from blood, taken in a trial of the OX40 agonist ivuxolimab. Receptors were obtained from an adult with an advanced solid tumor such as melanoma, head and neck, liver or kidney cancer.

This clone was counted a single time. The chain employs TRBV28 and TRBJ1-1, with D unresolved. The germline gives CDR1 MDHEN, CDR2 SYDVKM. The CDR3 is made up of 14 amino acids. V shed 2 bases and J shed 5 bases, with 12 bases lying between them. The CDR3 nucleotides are TGTGCCAGCAGTTTAAAGGTCCGGAGGACTGAAGCTTTCTTT. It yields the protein CASSLKVRRTEAFF.

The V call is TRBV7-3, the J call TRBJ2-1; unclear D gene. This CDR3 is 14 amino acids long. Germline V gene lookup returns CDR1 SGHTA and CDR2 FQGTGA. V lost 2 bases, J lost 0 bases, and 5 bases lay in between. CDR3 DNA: TGTGCCAGCAGCTTAGTCGGCTCCTACAATGAGCAGTTCTTC. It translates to CASSLVGSYNEQFF.

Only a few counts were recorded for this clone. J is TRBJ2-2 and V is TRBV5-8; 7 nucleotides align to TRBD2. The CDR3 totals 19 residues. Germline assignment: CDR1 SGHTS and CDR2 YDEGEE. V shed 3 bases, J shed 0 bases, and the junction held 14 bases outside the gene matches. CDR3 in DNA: TGTGCCAGCAGCTCACATTCTACTTCGGCGGGGGCGAACACCGGGGAGCTGTTTTTT. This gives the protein CASSSHSTSAGANTGELFF.

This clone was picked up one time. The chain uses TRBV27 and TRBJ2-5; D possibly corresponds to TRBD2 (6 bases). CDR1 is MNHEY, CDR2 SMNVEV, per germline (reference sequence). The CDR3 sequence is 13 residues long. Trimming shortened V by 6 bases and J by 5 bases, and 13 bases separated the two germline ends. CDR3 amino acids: CASSVLRGETQYF. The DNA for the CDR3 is TGTGCCAGCAGCGTACTACGGGGGGAGACCCAGTACTTC.

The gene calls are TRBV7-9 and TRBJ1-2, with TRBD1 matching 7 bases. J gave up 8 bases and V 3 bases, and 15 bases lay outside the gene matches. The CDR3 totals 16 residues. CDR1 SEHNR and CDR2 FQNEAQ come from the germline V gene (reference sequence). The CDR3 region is CASSLKPTGSIQGYTF. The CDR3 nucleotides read TGTGCCAGCAGCTTGAAACCGACAGGGAGCATACAGGGCTACACCTTC.

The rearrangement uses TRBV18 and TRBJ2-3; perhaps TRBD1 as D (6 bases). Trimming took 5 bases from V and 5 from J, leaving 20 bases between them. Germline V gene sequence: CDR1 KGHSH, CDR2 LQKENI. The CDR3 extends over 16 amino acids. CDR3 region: CASSRTLQGDGDTQYF. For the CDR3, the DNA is TGTGCCAGCTCAAGGACCCTACAGGGAGATGGAGATACGCAGTATTTT.